This T cell receptor (beta chain) was captured in a study of T-cell memory formation after mild COVID-19. The study, taken as a whole, reports: Pre-infection memory held some responding clones, suggesting pre-existing cross-reactive T cells responded.

Concerning this clonotype: The antigen is undetermined.

Trimming took 5 bases from V and 4 from J; bases not matched to a gene: 10. Germline CDR1 reads LNHNV; CDR2 reads YYDKDF (reference sequence). This CDR3 contains 16 residues. Via MiXCR, TCRdb re-called the 5' RACE reads, giving one row per CDR3 protein. The table shows about 150,000 distinct CDR3 sequences, with roughly 31% occurring only once. The source material was PBMCs or a T cell subset sorted from them (not recorded which). The TCR was taken from an adult woman who had mild COVID-19 (a few samples of this study predate the infection). Cell type and time point are not known. The genes are TRBV15 and TRBJ2-7, with 11 bases fitting TRBD1. CDR3 DNA: TGTGCCACCAGCGACATACCGGGACAGGGGGTTTACGAGCAGTACTTC. Its protein product is CATSDIPGQGVYEQYF.